Listed here is a single T cell receptor (beta chain). In this sample, this clonotype turned up once. No antigen is known for it. Base qualities were left out, and no much larger clone turns up one base away. One read is thin evidence. RNA was extracted with the RNeasy kit and about 0.5 to 1 ug was reverse transcribed using random hexamers. TCR beta CDR3 regions were amplified with the immunoSEQ multiplex PCR assay covering 54 Vbeta and 13 Jbeta segments. To correct PCR amplification bias, a synthetic template baseline was used for both primer optimization and computational correction. Per the original workflow: Only productive sequences were kept, with reads annotated to V, D and J genes according to IMGT and analyzed in immunoSEQ Analyzer. Clonality was computed as one minus Shannon entropy normalized by log2 of the number of productive unique sequences. Public and private clones were assessed among the 100 most prevalent clones of each patient and control. Susac-specific clones were defined as absent from healthy and MS cohorts, 800 to 1,200 published viral clones and other ImmuneACCESS disease sequences. TCRdb reran the public reads through fastp at Q25 and MiXCR, keeping productive beta chains. One record per CDR3 amino acid sequence lists the most common genes and DNA. TCRdb, not the authors, supplied the V and J calls. In all, the sample holds 140,000 or so distinct CDR3 sequences, and approximately 95% of those were seen once. Together, the top ten hold about 0.11% of the sample.

This sample was taken from a study of CD8 T cells in Susac syndrome (dated by TCRdb to the late 2010s). In the study overall: Repertoire sequencing was used to test whether CD8+ T cell activation and differentiation in Susac syndrome was antigen driven. Broad study findings and their caveats: The study acknowledged that relatively few individuals were included in the TCR sequencing and HLA analysis.

From the cysteine through the phenylalanine, the CDR3 covers 12 amino acids. The CDR3 DNA has 36 bases and is translated from base 1. V is shortened by 3 bases, J by 2 bases, and the region joining them spans 5 bases. The germline V gene yields SGHRS for CDR1 and YFSETQ for CDR2. High-throughput TCR beta sequencing profiled peripheral blood CD8+ and CD4+ T cells from healthy donors, Susac syndrome patients and multiple sclerosis patients. The multiple sclerosis controls were treatment-naive patients whose relapsing-remitting disease, either stable or active, fulfilled the revised McDonald criteria. Bulk CD8+ and CD4+ T cells were purified by magnetic negative isolation, whereas CD8+ TEMRA cells were enriched by FACS. Blood was drawn into EDTA tubes, processed within 24 hours, and PBMCs were isolated by density gradient centrifugation. PBMCs intended for TCR sequencing were cryopreserved in liquid nitrogen and were subsequently thawed in a 37 degrees C water bath. The sorted or isolated CD4+, CD8+ and CD8+ TEMRA cells had a purity of 90% or higher.

Sample: CD4+ T cells from PBMCs. The TCR comes from a human donor with multiple sclerosis. Recombination connected TRBV5-1 to TRBJ1-2; a confident D gene designation cannot be given. The CDR3 in this case is CASSSGNYGYTF. The sequence in DNA is TGCGCCAGCAGCTCGGGAAACTATGGCTACACCTTC. The CDR3, completed at both ends by the reference TRBV5-1 and TRBJ1-2 genes, gives the full variable domain KAGVTQTPRYLIKTRGQQVTLSCSPISGHRSVSWYQQTPGQGLQFLFEYFSETQRNKGNFPGRFSGRQFSNSRSEMNVSTLELGDSALYLCASSSGNYGYTFGSGTRLTVV.